The 24 T cell receptor beta chains presented below share a single source sample, sequenced in a study of T and B cells in COVID-19 patients. TRB rearrangements were amplified by multiplex PCR with BIOMED2 TRB-A/B primers. TCRdb passed the multiplex PCR reads through MiXCR, listing each CDR3 protein once. The sample has about 2,300 distinct CDR3 sequences, roughly a quarter seen once. Blood genomic DNA input for TRB amplification was about 240-550 ng. Sequencing used blood. Receptor source: a human donor with active COVID-19.

The V and J genes are TRBV5-1 and TRBJ1-6; the D gene is possibly TRBD1 (6 bases). CDR3 length equals 14 residues. Trimming took off 2 bases at V and 10 bases at J, with 13 bases between the two ends. The germline gives CDR1 SGHRS, CDR2 YFSETQ. Here the CDR3 DNA reads TGCGCCAGCAGCTTAACAGGGAGGTTATCACCCCTCCACTTT. Protein product: CASSLTGRLSPLHF.

By proportion, this clonotype is medium-sized. The rearrangement links TRBV5-5 to TRBJ1-1; 8 bases fit TRBD1. V lost 0 bases to trimming and J lost 3 bases; unmatched junction nucleotides: 4. The CDR3 runs to 15 residues. The germline V gene encodes CDR1 SGHKS and CDR2 YYEKEE (reference sequence). CDR3 amino acids: CASSLGQGRDTEAFF. The CDR3 DNA is TGTGCCAGCAGCTTGGGACAGGGGAGGGACACTGAAGCTTTCTTT.

By share of the sample, this clonotype is medium-sized. The genes are TRBV19 and TRBJ1-1, with 9 bases aligning to TRBD1. The J segment lost 0 bases and the V segment lost 6 bases, leaving 2 bases of the junction unmatched. This CDR3 region has 14 residues. The germline V gene encodes CDR1 LNHDA and CDR2 SQIVND (reference sequence). CDR3 in DNA: TGTGCCAGTAGGGACAGGGGAATGAACACTGAAGCTTTCTTT. Translated, it gives CASRDRGMNTEAFF.

In the case of this clonotype: Given a much more abundant clone one base away, this may be a read error. J is TRBJ2-7 and V is TRBV5-6; D gene ambiguous. Germline CDR1 SGHDT, CDR2 YYEEEE. The CDR3 runs to 14 residues. CDR3 sequence: CTSSRSGLSYEQYF. The CDR3 DNA sequence: TGTACCAGCAGTCGTTCGGGTCTCTCCTACGAGCAGTACTTC.

The rearrangement uses TRBV5-5 and TRBJ1-1, with a possible D match to TRBD1 (5 bases). Trimming shortened V by 2 bases and J by 12 bases, and 17 bases separated the two germline ends. The CDR3 runs 13 residues. Germline CDR1 is SGHKS and CDR2 is YYEKEE (reference sequence). CDR3 in DNA: TGTGCCAGCAGCTTACGGTTGGGGCAAGACCCTTTCTTT. This gives the protein CASSLRLGQDPFF. The complete variable domain, with remaining parts taken from reference TRBV5-5 and TRBJ1-1, reads DAGVTQSPTHLIKTRGQQVTLRCSPISGHKSVSWYQQVLGQGPQFIFQYYEKEERGRGNFPDRFSARQFPNYSSELNVNALLLGDSALYLCASSLRLGQDPFFGQGTRLTVV.

This clonotype is classed as medium-sized. The rearrangement uses TRBV5-1 and TRBJ2-3, with TRBD1 as a possible D gene (5 bases). CDR3 length equals 15 residues. Germline V gene sequence: CDR1 SGHRS, CDR2 YFSETQ. V lost 4 bases, J lost 0 bases, and 12 bases lay in between. This chain's CDR3 is CASSLWTMSTDTQYF. CDR3 sequence (DNA): TGCGCCAGCAGCCTCTGGACAATGAGCACAGATACGCAGTATTTT.

Concerning this clonotype itself: One base away lies a much larger clone, so this may be a sequencing read error. V gene TRBV6-5 combines with J gene TRBJ1-2; weak D call: TRBD1 (5 bases). This CDR3 is built from 15 residues. The V end lost 4 bases, the J end lost 4 bases, and 16 bases lay between the germline ends. Germline CDR1 reads MNHEY; CDR2 reads SVGAGI. CDR3 residues: CASSSRTWGTYGYTF. The DNA of the CDR3 is TGTGCCAGCAGTTCCCGGACATGGGGGACCTATGGCTACACCTTC.

The chain uses TRBV19 and TRBJ2-7, with 9 bases aligning to TRBD1. Germline V CDR1 and CDR2: LNHDA, SQIVND (reference sequence). Trimming removed 5 bases from V and 6 bases from J; junction bases left unmatched: 8. The CDR3 has 14 amino acids. This CDR3 is CASSPGTGNPEQYF. The DNA for the CDR3 is TGTGCCAGTAGTCCCGGGACAGGGAATCCCGAGCAGTACTTC.

This clonotype is judged medium-sized. The chain joins TRBV6-6 to TRBJ1-4; D is perhaps TRBD1 (5 bases). The germline V and J ends were trimmed by 7 bases and 0 bases, with 12 bases remaining between them. Germline assignment: CDR1 MNHNY and CDR2 SVGAGI (reference sequence). The CDR3 has 15 amino acids. CDR3 in DNA: TGTGCCAGCATGGGACGGAGTGCAACTAATGAAAAACTGTTTTTT. This sequence encodes CASMGRSATNEKLFF.

This clonotype was seen a handful of times. J is TRBJ2-7 and V is TRBV5-1, with a possible D match to TRBD2 (5 bases). The CDR3 loop spans 12 amino acids. The germline gives CDR1 SGHRS, CDR2 YFSETQ. V lost 0 bases to trimming and J lost 4 bases, with 5 bases between them. The CDR3 DNA sequence: TGCGCCAGCAGCTTGGGCGGGTACGAGCAGTACTTC. This translates into CASSLGGYEQYF.

This clonotype was observed a few times. The chain uses TRBV6-5 and TRBJ1-5; 8 bases are shared with TRBD1. This CDR3 comprises 14 residues. CDR1 and CDR2 from the germline V gene are MNHEY and SVGAGI. With V trimmed by 5 bases and J by 2 bases, 2 bases remained unmatched. CDR3 bases: TGTGCCAGCAGTCAGACAGGGGGCAATCAGCCCCAGCATTTT. The encoded protein is CASSQTGGNQPQHF.

The V and J genes are TRBV27 and TRBJ2-1, with 12 bases lining up with TRBD2. The V gene end was trimmed by 5 bases and the J gene end by 6 bases; junction bases not matched to a gene: 2. Germline V gives CDR1 MNHEY, CDR2 SMNVEV (reference sequence). This CDR3 is built from 14 residues. CDR3 DNA: TGTGCCAGCAGTCCTAGCGGGGGGGCCAATGAGCAGTTCTTC. Its protein is CASSPSGGANEQFF.

This chain connects TRBV7-2 to TRBJ2-5, with 10 bases identical to TRBD2. Unmatched junction bases numbered 7, after V lost 5 bases and J lost 4 bases. CDR3 size: 15 residues. From germline, CDR1 is SGHTA and CDR2 FQGNSA. CDR3 in amino acids: CASSPERGGLETQYF. CDR3 bases: TGTGCCAGCAGCCCGGAGCGGGGGGGCCTAGAGACCCAGTACTTC.

This clonotype qualifies as medium-sized. J is TRBJ1-2 and V is TRBV7-9; TRBD1 matches 7 bases. J was trimmed by 8 bases and V by 1 base; bases with no gene match: 7. The CDR3 is made up of 14 amino acids. CDR1 SEHNR and CDR2 FQNEAQ come from the germline V gene (reference sequence). CDR3 nucleotides: TGTGCCAGCAGCTTAGACAGGGGAGTTGCGGGCTACACCTTC. Protein sequence: CASSLDRGVAGYTF.

There are a few counts of this clonotype. This chain uses TRBV9 with TRBJ2-5; perhaps TRBD2 as D (5 bases). This CDR3 has 15 residues. V was cut by 0 bases and J by 2 bases, with 11 bases left in between. Germline V gene data show CDR1 as SGDLS and CDR2 as YYNGEE. The CDR3 is CASSVATGVQETQYF. CDR3 DNA: TGTGCCAGCAGCGTAGCCACCGGGGTGCAAGAGACCCAGTACTTC.

This sequence joins TRBV10-3 and TRBJ2-1; 8 bases agree with TRBD2. Germline trimming cut 5 bases from V and 9 bases from J; bases unmatched to any gene: 18. Germline assignment: CDR1 ENHRY and CDR2 SYGVKD. This CDR3 has 17 residues. The DNA for the CDR3 is TGTGCCATCAGTAAGGAGGAAGCGGGAGCCGGAGACGGTGAGCAGTTCTTC. Translated: CAISKEEAGAGDGEQFF.

The chain has TRBV6-1 and TRBJ2-7, with 7 bases identical to TRBD1. This CDR3 is built from 15 residues. Unmatched junction bases numbered 6, after V lost 2 bases and J lost 2 bases. Per germline, CDR1 MNHNS and CDR2 SASEGT. CDR3 sequence (DNA): TGTGCCAGCAGTGAAAGAGGGGGCGGCACCTACGAGCAGTACTTC. Its translation is CASSERGGGTYEQYF.

Judged by abundance, this clonotype is medium-sized. The chain recombines TRBV5-1 with TRBJ2-3; D is unresolved. The germline CDR1 and CDR2 sequences are SGHRS and YFSETQ. V lost 0 bases to trimming and J lost 5 bases, with 4 bases between them. This CDR3 is built from 12 residues. CDR3 loop: CASSLALDTQYF. In DNA form, the CDR3 reads TGCGCCAGCAGCTTGGCCCTAGATACGCAGTATTTT.

The chain uses TRBV6-5 and TRBJ1-2; TRBD1 aligns across 10 bases. The germline gives CDR1 MNHEY, CDR2 SVGAGI. The CDR3 loop spans 14 amino acids. J was trimmed by 4 bases and V by 6 bases; bases with no gene match: 5. The CDR3 spells CASRRTGGTYGYTF. The CDR3 DNA is TGTGCCAGCAGGCGGACAGGGGGGACCTATGGCTACACCTTC.

Only a few counts were recorded for this clonotype. The rearrangement uses TRBV11-3 and TRBJ2-7, with D unclear. With 0 bases removed from V and 7 bases from J, the gap between germline ends came to 4 bases. Germline loops: CDR1 SGHNT, CDR2 YENEEA. CDR3 size: 11 residues. CDR3 sequence reads: CASSLDGEQYF. As DNA, the CDR3 is TGTGCCAGCAGCTTAGACGGGGAGCAGTACTTC.

Within the sample, this clonotype is medium-sized. The rearrangement links TRBV5-1 to TRBJ2-5; no clear D. V gave up 0 bases and J gave up 2 bases, with 14 bases separating them. This CDR3 is 16 amino acids long. Germline CDR1 and CDR2: SGHRS and YFSETQ. CDR3: CASSLASSTAQETQYF. The CDR3 region has the DNA TGCGCCAGCAGCTTGGCGTCCTCTACCGCTCAAGAGACCCAGTACTTC.

The rearrangement joins TRBV7-2 to TRBJ1-1; 9 positions match TRBD1. V shed 10 bases, J shed 5 bases, and the junction held 8 bases outside the gene matches. Germline assignment: CDR1 SGHTA and CDR2 FQGNSA. The CDR3 runs 13 residues. CDR3 nucleotide sequence: TGTGCCACCGGGGGACAGGGACTTACTGAAGCTTTCTTT. Encoded protein: CATGGQGLTEAFF.

The chain is built from TRBV19 and TRBJ2-2, with TRBD2 matching 8 bases. J gave up 3 bases and V 5 bases, and 8 bases lay outside the gene matches. Germline V CDR1 and CDR2: LNHDA, SQIVND (reference sequence). The CDR3 covers 16 residues. In DNA form, the CDR3 reads TGTGCCAGTAGTCAAATAGCGGGACCAGACACCGGGGAGCTGTTTTTT. Translating it yields CASSQIAGPDTGELFF.

The chain is built from TRBV5-1 and TRBJ2-7, with unresolved D. Trimming took 2 bases from V and 2 from J, leaving 14 bases between them. The CDR3 length is 15 residues. Germline V gene lookup returns CDR1 SGHRS and CDR2 YFSETQ. The CDR3 protein is CASSFETGTAYEQYF. CDR3 DNA sequence: TGCGCCAGCAGCTTCGAGACGGGTACTGCCTACGAGCAGTACTTC.